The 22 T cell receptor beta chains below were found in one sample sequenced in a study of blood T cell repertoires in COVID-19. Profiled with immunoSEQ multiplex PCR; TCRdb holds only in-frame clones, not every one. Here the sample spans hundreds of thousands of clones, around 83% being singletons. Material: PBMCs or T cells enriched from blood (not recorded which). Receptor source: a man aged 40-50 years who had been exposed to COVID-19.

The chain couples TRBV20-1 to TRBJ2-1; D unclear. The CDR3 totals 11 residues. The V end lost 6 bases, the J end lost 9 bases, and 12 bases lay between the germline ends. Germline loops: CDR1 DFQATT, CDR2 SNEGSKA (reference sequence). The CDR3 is CSASRGGEQFF. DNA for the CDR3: TGCAGTGCCTCGCGCGGCGGTGAGCAGTTCTTC.

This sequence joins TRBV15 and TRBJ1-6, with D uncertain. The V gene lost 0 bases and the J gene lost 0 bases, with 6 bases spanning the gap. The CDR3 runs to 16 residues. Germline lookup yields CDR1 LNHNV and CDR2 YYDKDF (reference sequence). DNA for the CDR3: TGTGCCACCAGCAGAGAAACAATCTCCTATAATTCACCCCTCCACTTT. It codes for CATSRETISYNSPLHF.

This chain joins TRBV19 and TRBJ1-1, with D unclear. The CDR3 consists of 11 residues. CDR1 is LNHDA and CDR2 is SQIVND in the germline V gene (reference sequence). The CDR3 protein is CVAQLGTEAFF. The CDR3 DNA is TGTGTCGCACAGTTGGGCACTGAAGCTTTCTTT.

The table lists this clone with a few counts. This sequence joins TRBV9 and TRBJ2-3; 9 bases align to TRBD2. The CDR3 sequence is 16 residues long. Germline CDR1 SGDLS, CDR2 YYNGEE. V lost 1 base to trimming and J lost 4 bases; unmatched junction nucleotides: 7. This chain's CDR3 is CASSVIGSGSADTQYF. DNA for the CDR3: TGTGCCAGCAGCGTAATTGGTAGCGGGAGCGCAGATACGCAGTATTTT.

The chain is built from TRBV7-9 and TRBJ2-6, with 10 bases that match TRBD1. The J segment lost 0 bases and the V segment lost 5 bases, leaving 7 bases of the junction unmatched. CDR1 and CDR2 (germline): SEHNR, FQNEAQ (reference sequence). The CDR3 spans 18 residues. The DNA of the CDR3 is TGTGCCAGCAGCCCCTCGGGACAGGGGTTCTCTGGGGCCAACGTCCTGACTTTC. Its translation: CASSPSGQGFSGANVLTF.

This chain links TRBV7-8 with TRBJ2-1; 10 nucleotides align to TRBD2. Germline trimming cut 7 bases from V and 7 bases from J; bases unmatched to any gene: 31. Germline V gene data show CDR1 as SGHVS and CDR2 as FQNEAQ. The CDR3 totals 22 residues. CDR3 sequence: CASTQAVFSRGPSGSVRNEQFF. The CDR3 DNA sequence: TGTGCCAGCACCCAAGCCGTGTTTTCGCGGGGACCTAGCGGGAGTGTGCGGAATGAGCAGTTCTTC.

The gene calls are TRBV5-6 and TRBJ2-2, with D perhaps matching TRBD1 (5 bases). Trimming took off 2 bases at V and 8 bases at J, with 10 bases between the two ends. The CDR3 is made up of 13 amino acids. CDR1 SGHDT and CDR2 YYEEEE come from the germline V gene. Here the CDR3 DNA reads TGTGCCAGCAGCTTTGGGGCGAGAGGGGAGCTGTTTTTT. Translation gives CASSFGARGELFF.

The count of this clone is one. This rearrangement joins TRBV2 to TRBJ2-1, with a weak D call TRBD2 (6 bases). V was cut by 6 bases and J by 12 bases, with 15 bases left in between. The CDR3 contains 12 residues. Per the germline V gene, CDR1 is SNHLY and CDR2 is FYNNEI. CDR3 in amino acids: CASRFRDFMQFF. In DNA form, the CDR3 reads TGTGCCAGCAGATTTAGGGACTTCATGCAGTTCTTC.

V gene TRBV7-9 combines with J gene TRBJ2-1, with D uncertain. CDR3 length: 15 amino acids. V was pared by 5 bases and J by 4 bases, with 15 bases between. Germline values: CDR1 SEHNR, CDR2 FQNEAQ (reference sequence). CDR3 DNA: TGTGCCAGCAGCGCGTCGATTCTCCATTACAATGAGCAGTTCTTC. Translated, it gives CASSASILHYNEQFF. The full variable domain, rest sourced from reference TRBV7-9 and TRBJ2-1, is DTGVSQNPRHKITKRGQNVTFRCDPISEHNRLYWYRQTLGQGPEFLTYFQNEAQLEKSRLLSDRFSAERPKGSFSTLEIQRTEQGDSAMYLCASSASILHYNEQFFGPGTRLTVL.

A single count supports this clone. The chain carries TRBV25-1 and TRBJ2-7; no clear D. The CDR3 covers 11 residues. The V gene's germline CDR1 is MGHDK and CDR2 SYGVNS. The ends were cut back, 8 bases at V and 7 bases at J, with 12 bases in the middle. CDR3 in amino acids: CASLGFGEQYF. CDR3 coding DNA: TGTGCCAGCTTGGGCTTTGGGGAGCAGTACTTC.

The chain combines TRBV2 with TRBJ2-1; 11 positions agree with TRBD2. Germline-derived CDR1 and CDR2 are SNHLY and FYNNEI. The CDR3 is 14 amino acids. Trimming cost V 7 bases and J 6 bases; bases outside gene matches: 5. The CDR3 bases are TGTGCCAGCACCGGGACTAGCGGTGTCAATGAGCAGTTCTTC. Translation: CASTGTSGVNEQFF.

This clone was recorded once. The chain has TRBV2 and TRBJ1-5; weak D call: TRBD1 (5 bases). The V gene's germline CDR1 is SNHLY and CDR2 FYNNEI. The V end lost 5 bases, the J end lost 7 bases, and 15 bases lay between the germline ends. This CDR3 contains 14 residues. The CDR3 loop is CASSIRGAGQPQHF. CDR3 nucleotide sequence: TGTGCCAGCAGTATTCGCGGGGCCGGACAGCCCCAGCATTTT.

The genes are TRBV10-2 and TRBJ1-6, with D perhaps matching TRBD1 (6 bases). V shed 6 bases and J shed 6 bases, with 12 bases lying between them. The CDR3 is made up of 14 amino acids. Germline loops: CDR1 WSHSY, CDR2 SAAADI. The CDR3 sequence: CASRGGRSNSPLHF. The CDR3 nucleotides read TGCGCCAGCAGGGGGGGGCGCAGTAATTCACCCCTCCACTTT.

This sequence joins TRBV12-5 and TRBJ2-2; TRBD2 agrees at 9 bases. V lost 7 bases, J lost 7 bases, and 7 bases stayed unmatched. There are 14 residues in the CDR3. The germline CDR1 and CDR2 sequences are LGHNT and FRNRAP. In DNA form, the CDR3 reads TGTGCTAGTGCCGAGAGCGGGAGGCACGGGGAGCTGTTTTTT. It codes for CASAESGRHGELFF.

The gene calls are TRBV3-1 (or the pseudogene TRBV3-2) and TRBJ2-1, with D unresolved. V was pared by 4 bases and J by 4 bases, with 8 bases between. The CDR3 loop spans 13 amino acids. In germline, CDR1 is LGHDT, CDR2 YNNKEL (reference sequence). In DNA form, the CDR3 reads TGTGCCAGCAGCCGAGGCCGATACAATGAGCAGTTCTTC. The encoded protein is CASSRGRYNEQFF.

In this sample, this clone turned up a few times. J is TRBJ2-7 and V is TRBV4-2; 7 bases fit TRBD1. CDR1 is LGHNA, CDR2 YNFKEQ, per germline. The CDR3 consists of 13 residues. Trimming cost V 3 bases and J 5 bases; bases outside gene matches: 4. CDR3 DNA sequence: TGTGCCAGCAGCCAGGAAACAGGGGACGAGCAGTACTTC. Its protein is CASSQETGDEQYF.

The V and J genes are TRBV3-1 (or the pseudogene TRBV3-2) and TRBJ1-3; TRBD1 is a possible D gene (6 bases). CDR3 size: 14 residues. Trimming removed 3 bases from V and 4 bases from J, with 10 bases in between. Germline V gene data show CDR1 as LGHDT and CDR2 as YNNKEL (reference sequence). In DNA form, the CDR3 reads TGTGCCAGCAGCCATGTCAGGGGAGGAAACACCATATATTTT. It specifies CASSHVRGGNTIYF.

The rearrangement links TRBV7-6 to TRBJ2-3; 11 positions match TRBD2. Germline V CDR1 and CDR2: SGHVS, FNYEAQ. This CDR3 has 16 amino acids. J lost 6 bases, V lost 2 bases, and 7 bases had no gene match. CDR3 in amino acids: CASSLYSGRAVDTQYF. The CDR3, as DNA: TGTGCCAGCAGCTTATATAGCGGGAGGGCCGTCGATACGCAGTATTTT.

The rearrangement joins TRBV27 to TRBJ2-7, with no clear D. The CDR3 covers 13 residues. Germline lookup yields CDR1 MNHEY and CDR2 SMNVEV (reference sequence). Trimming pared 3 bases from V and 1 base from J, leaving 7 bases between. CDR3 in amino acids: CASSFRNSYEQYF. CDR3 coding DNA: TGTGCCAGCAGTTTCAGGAATTCCTACGAGCAGTACTTC.

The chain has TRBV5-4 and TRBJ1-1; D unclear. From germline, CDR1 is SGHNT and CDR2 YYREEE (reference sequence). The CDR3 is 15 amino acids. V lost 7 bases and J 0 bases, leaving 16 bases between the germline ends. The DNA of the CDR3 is TGTGCCAGCCATGCTGACTTTCTATTGAACACTGAAGCTTTCTTT. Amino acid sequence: CASHADFLLNTEAFF.

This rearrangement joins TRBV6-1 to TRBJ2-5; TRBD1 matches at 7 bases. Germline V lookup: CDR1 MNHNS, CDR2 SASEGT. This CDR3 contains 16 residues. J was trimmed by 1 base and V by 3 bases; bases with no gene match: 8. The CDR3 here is CASSDLRGRTQETQYF. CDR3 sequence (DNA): TGTGCCAGCAGTGACCTAAGGGGGCGAACCCAAGAGACCCAGTACTTC.

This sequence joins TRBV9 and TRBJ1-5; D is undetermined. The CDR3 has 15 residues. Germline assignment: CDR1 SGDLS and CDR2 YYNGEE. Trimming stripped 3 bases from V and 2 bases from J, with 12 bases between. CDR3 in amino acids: CASSATHGGNQPQHF. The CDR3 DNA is TGTGCCAGCAGCGCGACTCACGGGGGCAATCAGCCCCAGCATTTT.